This is a list of T cell receptor beta chains from one sample in a study of T-cell memory formation after mild COVID-19. TCRdb itself ran the 5' RACE reads through MiXCR, one entry per CDR3 protein. The sample consists of some 410,000 distinct CDR3 sequences, less than 25% of them appearing once. Source material: PBMCs or a T cell subset sorted from them (not recorded which). The receptors shown here come from an adult woman who had mild COVID-19 (a few samples of this study predate the infection). Cell type and time point are not known. Each CDR3 is given with its conserved first and last residue. Fields, in order: J gene, V gene, clone size, D gene, CDR3 DNA, CDR3 protein. The D gene is left open where the match is weak. The size entry is marked missing in some rows and otherwise reads once, few, many or a size class.

j_call: TRBJ1-2; v_call: TRBV6-6; clone_size: many; d_call: NA; cdr3_nt: TGTGCCAGCAGTTACTCGTCAGGGCCCGATGGAAGGGGCTACACCTTC; cdr3_aa: CASSYSSGPDGRGYTF
j_call: TRBJ1-1; v_call: TRBV7-6; clone_size: few; d_call: NA; cdr3_nt: TGTGCCAGCAGCTTAGAAGAAAGCGGCAGGAGTGAAGCTTTCTTT; cdr3_aa: CASSLEESGRSEAFF
j_call: TRBJ2-7; v_call: TRBV19; clone_size: few; d_call: NA; cdr3_nt: TGTGCCAGTGGCCACAGGAAGGGCGAGCAGTACTTC; cdr3_aa: CASGHRKGEQYF
j_call: TRBJ2-3; v_call: TRBV6-1; clone_size: NA; d_call: TRBD2; cdr3_nt: TGTGCCAGCAGTGAAGCGGTGGCGGGAGTGGGGGCAGATACGCAGTATTTT; cdr3_aa: CASSEAVAGVGADTQYF
j_call: TRBJ2-1; v_call: TRBV5-1; clone_size: few; d_call: NA; cdr3_nt: TGCGCCAGCAACCAGGGGGTTAGCGGTCCGTTTAATGAGCAGTTCTTC; cdr3_aa: CASNQGVSGPFNEQFF
j_call: TRBJ1-3; v_call: TRBV12-3/TRBV12-4; clone_size: once; d_call: NA; cdr3_nt: TGTGCCAGCAGTTGGACCCACGTCTCTGGAAACACCATATATTTT; cdr3_aa: CASSWTHVSGNTIYF
j_call: TRBJ1-2; v_call: TRBV5-5; clone_size: NA; d_call: NA; cdr3_nt: TGTGCCAGCAGCCTACGACCCGATTGGCATGGCTACACCTTC; cdr3_aa: CASSLRPDWHGYTF
j_call: TRBJ2-1; v_call: TRBV20-1; clone_size: few; d_call: TRBD2; cdr3_nt: TGCAGTGCTCCGCGACCTAGCGGGGGGGCCGCTAATGAGCAGTTCTTC; cdr3_aa: CSAPRPSGGAANEQFF
j_call: TRBJ2-7; v_call: TRBV29-1; clone_size: many; d_call: NA; cdr3_nt: TGCAGCGTTTCCCAGCCTCAGGGAAGCTCCTACGAGCAGTACTTC; cdr3_aa: CSVSQPQGSSYEQYF
j_call: TRBJ2-2; v_call: TRBV7-9; clone_size: NA; d_call: NA; cdr3_nt: TGTGCCAGCAGCTCCCAGGACCGTCTCGGCGGCGGGGAGCTGTTTTTT; cdr3_aa: CASSSQDRLGGGELFF
j_call: TRBJ2-7; v_call: TRBV20-1; clone_size: NA; d_call: TRBD2; cdr3_nt: TGCAGTGCCGTCCCAAGAAAACTAGCGGGGGGCTACGAGCAGTACTTC; cdr3_aa: CSAVPRKLAGGYEQYF
j_call: TRBJ2-5; v_call: TRBV20-1; clone_size: few; d_call: TRBD2; cdr3_nt: TGCAGTGCTAGAGACGGCGGGGGGGCCGCGGAGACCCAGTACTTC; cdr3_aa: CSARDGGGAAETQYF
j_call: TRBJ1-1; v_call: TRBV12-3/TRBV12-4; clone_size: NA; d_call: NA; cdr3_nt: TGTGCCAGCAGTTTAGCGATGGTGCGGTCTGAAGCTTTCTTT; cdr3_aa: CASSLAMVRSEAFF
j_call: TRBJ2-7; v_call: TRBV12-3/TRBV12-4; clone_size: NA; d_call: TRBD2; cdr3_nt: TGTGCCAGCAGTTTAGAAAGCGGGGGTTATTTCTCCTACGAGCAGTACTTC; cdr3_aa: CASSLESGGYFSYEQYF
j_call: TRBJ1-3; v_call: TRBV11-3; clone_size: NA; d_call: TRBD1; cdr3_nt: TGTGCCAGCAGCTTTGCCCAGGGGGAAGGAAACACCATATATTTT; cdr3_aa: CASSFAQGEGNTIYF
j_call: TRBJ2-2; v_call: TRBV24-1; clone_size: NA; d_call: TRBD1; cdr3_nt: TGTGCCACCAGCCTTCCACGCCGAGGGGGCGACCCGTCGAACACCGGGGAGCTGTTTTTT; cdr3_aa: CATSLPRRGGDPSNTGELFF
j_call: TRBJ1-2; v_call: TRBV7-9; clone_size: few; d_call: NA; cdr3_nt: TGTGCCAGCAGCTTAGCGCCACAGGGTCTCGGGAATGGCTACACCTTC; cdr3_aa: CASSLAPQGLGNGYTF